Reported below is one T cell receptor beta chain. The V gene's germline CDR1 is SEHNR and CDR2 FQNEAQ (reference sequence). The length of the CDR3 is 14 residues. V lost 6 bases to trimming and J lost 5 bases, with 17 bases between them. The data are from a study of technical replicates of blood from a handful of donors. The table came from immunoSEQ multiplex PCR; TCRdb's copy has only in-frame clones and leaves some out. The sample consists of 100,000 or so clones, about 96% of them appearing once. This chain joins TRBV7-9 and TRBJ2-7; a possible D gene is TRBD1 (5 bases). What was sequenced was T cells isolated from PBMCs. This TCR was sampled from a human donor in good health. The CDR3, as DNA: TGTGCCAGCAGGCCGATGGGGCCCCTCGACGAGCAGTACTTC. Amino acids: CASRPMGPLDEQYF.